Here is one T cell receptor (beta chain) with its context. Trimming left V 5 bases short and J 3 bases short, with 11 bases between. Per the germline V gene, CDR1 is SQVTM and CDR2 is ANQGSEA. The CDR3 spans 13 residues. The table came from immunoSEQ multiplex PCR; TCRdb's copy has only in-frame clones and leaves some out. The table shows about 250,000 clones, with over 75% occurring only once. These data are taken from a study of blood T cell repertoires in COVID-19. The J gene is TRBJ1-5, the V gene TRBV29-1; D is possibly TRBD1 (5 bases). Sequenced input: peripheral blood. This receptor was identified in a woman aged 80 or over with acute or convalescent COVID-19. The CDR3 DNA follows: TGCAGCGTTAAAGGGGCCTACAATCAGCCCCAGCATTTT. Protein: CSVKGAYNQPQHF.